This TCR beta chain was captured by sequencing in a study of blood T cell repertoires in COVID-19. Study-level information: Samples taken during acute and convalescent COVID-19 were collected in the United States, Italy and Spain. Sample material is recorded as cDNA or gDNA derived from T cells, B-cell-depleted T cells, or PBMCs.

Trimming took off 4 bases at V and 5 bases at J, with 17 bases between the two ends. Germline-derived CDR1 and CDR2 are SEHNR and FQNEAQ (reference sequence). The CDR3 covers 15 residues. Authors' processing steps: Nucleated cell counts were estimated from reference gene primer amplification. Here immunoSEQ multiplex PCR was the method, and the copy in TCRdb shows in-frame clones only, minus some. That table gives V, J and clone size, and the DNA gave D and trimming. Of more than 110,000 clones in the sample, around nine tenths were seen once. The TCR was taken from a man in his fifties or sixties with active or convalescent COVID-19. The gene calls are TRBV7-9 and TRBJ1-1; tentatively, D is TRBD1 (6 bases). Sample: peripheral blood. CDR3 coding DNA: TGTGCCAGCAGCTGGCGGCGGGGGCAGGGTACTGAAGCTTTCTTT. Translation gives CASSWRRGQGTEAFF.